The 26 T cell receptor beta chains below come from one sample, sequenced in a study of shared clonotypes between healthy human individuals. Data came from immunoSEQ multiplex PCR; TCRdb stores just in-frame clones and leaves some out. Here the sample spans some 2,000,000 clones, 90% to 95% being singletons. The sequenced material came from naive CD4+ T cells sorted from blood. As for subset: CD45RA+ positively selected. These receptor sequences come from a man aged 18 to 29 in good health.

The V call is TRBV28, the J call TRBJ1-4, with TRBD1 as a possible D gene (5 bases). V shed 8 bases and J shed 2 bases, with 15 bases lying between them. Per germline, CDR1 MDHEN and CDR2 SYDVKM. This CDR3 spans 15 amino acids. CDR3 coding DNA: TGTGCCAGCTTCGGCATTGGGACCACTAATGAAAAACTGTTTTTT. The encoded protein is CASFGIGTTNEKLFF.

V is TRBV11-2 and J is TRBJ1-5, with D tentatively TRBD1 (6 bases). Germline V gene sequence: CDR1 SGHAT, CDR2 FQNNGV. V lost 0 bases and J lost 6, with 9 bases in between. There are 14 residues in the CDR3. DNA of the CDR3: TGTGCCAGCAGCTTAGACACAGGGAGTCAGCCCCAGCATTTT. Translated, it gives CASSLDTGSQPQHF.

The CDR3 nucleotides read TGTGCCAGCAGTTTATCGAGACAGGGGCCTCGCTATGGCTACACCTTC. Translated: CASSLSRQGPRYGYTF. This sequence joins TRBV27 and TRBJ1-2; 8 bases line up with TRBD1. The CDR3 is made up of 16 amino acids. In germline, CDR1 is MNHEY, CDR2 SMNVEV (reference sequence). Trimming at V came to 0 bases and at J to 4 bases, leaving 7 bases not matched to a gene.

V gene TRBV6-5 combines with J gene TRBJ1-6, with a weak D call TRBD1 (6 bases). The germline gives CDR1 MNHEY, CDR2 SVGAGI. The CDR3 has 16 residues. V was cut by 1 base and J by 9 bases, with 16 bases left in between. CDR3 nucleotide sequence: TGTGCCAGCAGTTACTTAGGGGGACCCCTTGGTTCACCCCTCCACTTT. Translating it yields CASSYLGGPLGSPLHF.

The CDR3 loop reads CAISETRGGSTDTQYF. In DNA, the CDR3 is TGTGCCATCAGTGAGACCAGAGGGGGCAGCACAGATACGCAGTATTTT. The V call is TRBV10-3, the J call TRBJ2-3, with 7 nucleotides matching TRBD1. From germline, CDR1 is ENHRY and CDR2 SYGVKD. The CDR3 loop spans 16 amino acids. With 2 bases clipped from V and 0 bases from J, the junction kept 5 bases outside the gene matches.

This chain uses TRBV6-5 with TRBJ1-5; weak D call: TRBD1 (5 bases). Trimming shortened V by 6 bases and J by 7 bases, and 13 bases separated the two germline ends. CDR3 size: 13 residues. Germline CDR1 and CDR2: MNHEY and SVGAGI. The CDR3 nucleotides are TGTGCCAGCAGGGGGCCCAACGGGCAGCCCCAGCATTTT. This encodes CASRGPNGQPQHF.

The genes are TRBV5-1 and TRBJ2-4; TRBD2 aligns across 13 bases. This CDR3 spans 16 amino acids. The germline CDR1 and CDR2 sequences are SGHRS and YFSETQ. V was pared by 4 bases and J by 5 bases, with 6 bases of the junction left unmatched. The CDR3 reads CASSLGTSGDENIQYF. Here the CDR3 DNA reads TGCGCCAGCAGCCTCGGGACTAGCGGGGATGAAAACATTCAGTACTTC.

The J gene is TRBJ1-4, the V gene TRBV7-2; 8 positions agree with TRBD1. In germline, CDR1 is SGHTA, CDR2 FQGNSA. This CDR3 has 17 amino acids. The junction had 12 bases not matched to a gene; V was cut back by 1 base and J by 8 bases. The CDR3 spells CASSLVAGGAAWEKLFF. In DNA form, the CDR3 reads TGTGCCAGCAGCTTAGTGGCAGGGGGCGCGGCGTGGGAAAAACTGTTTTTT.

The table lists this clone with a count of one. The V call is TRBV9, the J call TRBJ2-5; D perhaps matches TRBD1 (6 bases). The CDR3 has 14 amino acids. Germline assignment: CDR1 SGDLS and CDR2 YYNGEE. Trimming took 4 bases from V and 2 from J, leaving 12 bases between them. CDR3 in DNA: TGTGCCAGCAGCACGACGGACAGTCAAGAGACCCAGTACTTC. This encodes CASSTTDSQETQYF.

V is TRBV19 and J is TRBJ2-7, with D possibly TRBD1 on 5 matching bases. Germline V gives CDR1 LNHDA, CDR2 SQIVND (reference sequence). V was cut by 3 bases and J by 2 bases, with 14 bases left in between. The CDR3 runs 15 residues. The CDR3 coding sequence is TGTGCCAGTAGTATCGGAAACACAGGTGCCTACGAGCAGTACTTC. Its protein is CASSIGNTGAYEQYF. The complete variable domain, with remaining parts taken from reference TRBV19 and TRBJ2-7, reads DGGITQSPKYLFRKEGQNVTLSCEQNLNHDAMYWYRQDPGQGLRLIYYSQIVNDFQKGDIAEGYSVSREKKESFPLTVTSAQKNPTAFYLCASSIGNTGAYEQYFGPGTRLTVT.

As concerns this clone: Additional DNA sequences in this sample encode the identical CDR3. The chain couples TRBV18 to TRBJ2-7, with TRBD2 as a possible D gene (6 bases). The germline CDR1 and CDR2 sequences are KGHSH and LQKENI. V shed 0 bases and J shed 2 bases, with 8 bases lying between them. The CDR3 is 14 amino acids. As DNA, the CDR3 is TGTGCCAGCTCACCACCGGGCGGGACCTACGAGCAGTACTTC. It yields the protein CASSPPGGTYEQYF. The full variable domain, rest sourced from reference TRBV18 and TRBJ2-7, is NAGVMQNPRHLVRRRGQEARLRCSPMKGHSHVYWYRQLPEEGLKFMVYLQKENIIDESGMPKERFSAEFPKEGPSILRIQQVVRGDSAAYFCASSPPGGTYEQYFGPGTRLTVT.

The rearrangement joins TRBV6-1 to TRBJ2-5, with D tentatively TRBD1 (5 bases). V was shortened by 5 bases and J by 2 bases, with 15 bases between the two germline ends. Looked up from germline, CDR1 is MNHNS and CDR2 is SASEGT. This CDR3 has 15 residues. CDR3 residues: CASSIQTVGQETQYF. CDR3 nucleotide sequence: TGTGCCAGCAGTATTCAGACAGTGGGTCAAGAGACCCAGTACTTC.

The chain joins TRBV30 to TRBJ1-6, with D possibly matching TRBD1 (5 bases). Trimming shortened V by 5 bases and J by 8 bases, and 13 bases separated the two germline ends. The CDR3 loop spans 13 amino acids. Germline V lookup: CDR1 GTSNPN, CDR2 SVGIG (reference sequence). CDR3 in amino acids: CAWGPLGDSPLHF. The CDR3 bases are TGTGCCTGGGGACCGCTAGGGGATTCACCCCTCCACTTT. The whole variable domain, filled in from reference TRBV30 and TRBJ1-6, reads SQTIHQWPATLVQPVGSPLSLECTVEGTSNPNLYWYRQAAGRGLQLLFYSVGIGQISSEVPQNLSASRPQDRQFILSSKKLLLSDSGFYLCAWGPLGDSPLHFGNGTRLTVT.

The chain uses TRBV2 and TRBJ2-2, with 9 bases lining up with TRBD2. The length of the CDR3 is 19 residues. V shed 6 bases and J 1 base; nucleotides not matched to a gene: 15. Germline V gene sequence: CDR1 SNHLY, CDR2 FYNNEI. CDR3 in DNA: TGTGCCAGCAGAACGGCGGGGCTAGCGGGGAGCAAGAACACCGGGGAGCTGTTTTTT. Translation: CASRTAGLAGSKNTGELFF.

On this clone: The same CDR3 is also encoded by other DNA sequences in this sample. This chain links TRBV5-1 with TRBJ2-1; weak D call: TRBD1 (5 bases). This CDR3 is built from 15 residues. Germline V gene sequence: CDR1 SGHRS, CDR2 YFSETQ. The V end was cut by 0 bases, the J end by 1 base, with 8 bases between. The CDR3 bases are TGCGCCAGCAGCTTGGGGCAGGGATCCTACAATGAGCAGTTCTTC. Its translation is CASSLGQGSYNEQFF.

CDR3 nucleotide sequence: TGCGCCAGCAGCCGGACAGGGGGCGCGTACTATGGCTACACCTTC. It translates to CASSRTGGAYYGYTF. This chain uses TRBV5-1 with TRBJ1-2; TRBD1 aligns across 11 bases. There are 15 residues in the CDR3. Germline values: CDR1 SGHRS, CDR2 YFSETQ. The V segment lost 4 bases and the J segment 3 bases; nucleotides outside the gene matches: 5.

The chain recombines TRBV6-1 with TRBJ1-4; tentatively, D is TRBD1 (6 bases). The CDR3 extends over 15 amino acids. The V end was cut by 5 bases, the J end by 3 bases, with 13 bases between. The germline CDR1 and CDR2 sequences are MNHNS and SASEGT. DNA for the CDR3: TGTGCCAGCAGTCAAGGGGGTAGGGCTAATGAAAAACTGTTTTTT. Residues: CASSQGGRANEKLFF.

The chain couples TRBV18 to TRBJ2-7, with 7 bases matching TRBD2. Per germline, CDR1 KGHSH and CDR2 LQKENI. There are 13 residues in the CDR3. V was pared by 2 bases and J by 4 bases, with 2 bases of the junction left unmatched. CDR3 DNA sequence: TGTGCCAGCTCACCAGCGGGAGAGTACGAGCAGTACTTC. It is translated as CASSPAGEYEQYF. The whole variable domain, remainder taken from reference TRBV18 and TRBJ2-7, is NAGVMQNPRHLVRRRGQEARLRCSPMKGHSHVYWYRQLPEEGLKFMVYLQKENIIDESGMPKERFSAEFPKEGPSILRIQQVVRGDSAAYFCASSPAGEYEQYFGPGTRLTVT.

The gene calls are TRBV10-3 and TRBJ1-3; D is ambiguous. Germline assignment: CDR1 ENHRY and CDR2 SYGVKD. This CDR3 has 14 amino acids. V gave up 2 bases and J gave up 3 bases, with 8 bases separating them. The DNA for the CDR3 is TGTGCCATCAGTGAGACCACGGGTGGAAACACCATATATTTT. It codes for CAISETTGGNTIYF.

The chain joins TRBV28 to TRBJ1-5; D unresolved. The germline V and J ends were trimmed by 6 bases and 8 bases, with 17 bases remaining between them. CDR3 length equals 14 residues. In germline, CDR1 is MDHEN, CDR2 SYDVKM. CDR3 DNA sequence: TGTGCCAGCAGCCCCGGCAGGTCCCAAGAGCCCCAGCATTTT. It encodes CASSPGRSQEPQHF.

The chain couples TRBV7-2 to TRBJ2-1; a possible D gene is TRBD1 (6 bases). The ends were cut back, 1 base at V and 3 bases at J, with 7 bases in the middle. Per the germline V gene, CDR1 is SGHTA and CDR2 is FQGNSA. The CDR3 totals 14 residues. CDR3 DNA sequence: TGTGCCAGCAGCTTAGGACAGGTCTACAATGAGCAGTTCTTC. Amino acids: CASSLGQVYNEQFF.

The rearrangement joins TRBV30 to TRBJ1-6, with 8 nucleotides matching TRBD1. Per the germline V gene, CDR1 is GTSNPN and CDR2 is SVGIG (reference sequence). This CDR3 spans 14 amino acids. Unmatched junction bases numbered 6, after V lost 2 bases and J lost 9 bases. CDR3 sequence: CAWSRRGRGSPLHF. The CDR3 DNA sequence: TGTGCCTGGAGTCGCAGGGGGCGAGGTTCACCCCTCCACTTT.

The chain links TRBV29-1 to TRBJ2-7; 11 nucleotides agree with TRBD1. CDR3 length: 14 residues. Germline loops: CDR1 SQVTM, CDR2 ANQGSEA. The J segment lost 4 bases and the V segment lost 8 bases, leaving 10 bases of the junction unmatched. CDR3 protein: CSPMVGTGGYEQYF. The DNA of the CDR3 is TGCAGCCCCATGGTAGGGACAGGGGGGTACGAGCAGTACTTC.

This chain connects TRBV4-3 to TRBJ2-3, with 10 bases matching TRBD2. Germline CDR1 is LGHNA and CDR2 is YSLEER. V lost 4 bases to trimming and J lost 3 bases; unmatched junction nucleotides: 7. CDR3 length: 16 amino acids. CDR3 coding DNA: TGCGCCAGCAGCCTTCTAGCGGGAGCGGGGACAGATACGCAGTATTTT. It specifies CASSLLAGAGTDTQYF.

The rearrangement links TRBV11-2 to TRBJ2-3, with 11 bases fitting TRBD2. V trimming: 6 bases; J trimming: 2 bases; junction bases outside the gene matches: 7. The CDR3 has 16 residues. The V gene's germline CDR1 is SGHAT and CDR2 FQNNGV. The DNA for the CDR3 is TGTGCCAGCAGACGACTAGCGGGAACTTCCACAGATACGCAGTATTTT. It encodes CASRRLAGTSTDTQYF. Complete variable domain (other parts from reference TRBV11-2 and TRBJ2-3): EAGVAQSPRYKIIEKRQSVAFWCNPISGHATLYWYQQILGQGPKLLIQFQNNGVVDDSQLPKDRFSAERLKGVDSTLKIQPAKLEDSAVYLCASRRLAGTSTDTQYFGPGTRLTVL.

The V and J genes are TRBV10-3 and TRBJ1-1, with D possibly being TRBD1 (6 bases). This CDR3 spans 17 amino acids. Deletions cut 3 bases from V and 1 base from J, with 18 bases between. CDR1 is ENHRY, CDR2 SYGVKD, per germline. The CDR3 DNA is TGTGCCATCAGTGATTCGGCTTCGGAGGGGGGGAACACTGAAGCTTTCTTT. Amino acids: CAISDSASEGGNTEAFF.